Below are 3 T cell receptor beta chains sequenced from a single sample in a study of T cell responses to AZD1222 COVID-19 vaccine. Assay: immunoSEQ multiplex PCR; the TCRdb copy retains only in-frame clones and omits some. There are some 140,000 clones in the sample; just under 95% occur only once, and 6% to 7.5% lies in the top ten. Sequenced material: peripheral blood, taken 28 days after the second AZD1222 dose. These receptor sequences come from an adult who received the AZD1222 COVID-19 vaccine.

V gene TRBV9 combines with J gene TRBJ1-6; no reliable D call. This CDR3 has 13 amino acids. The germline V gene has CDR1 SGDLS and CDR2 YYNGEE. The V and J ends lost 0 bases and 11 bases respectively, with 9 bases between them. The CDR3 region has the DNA TGTGCCAGCAGCGTAGACTGGGTGGCACCCCTCCACTTT. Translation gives CASSVDWVAPLHF.

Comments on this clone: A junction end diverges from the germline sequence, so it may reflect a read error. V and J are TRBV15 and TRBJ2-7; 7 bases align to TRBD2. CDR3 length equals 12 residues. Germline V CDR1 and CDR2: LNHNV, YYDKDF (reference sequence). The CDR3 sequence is CATSRGFGTNAF. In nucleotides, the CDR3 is TGTGCCACCAGCAGAGGTTTCGGGACTAACGCCTTC.

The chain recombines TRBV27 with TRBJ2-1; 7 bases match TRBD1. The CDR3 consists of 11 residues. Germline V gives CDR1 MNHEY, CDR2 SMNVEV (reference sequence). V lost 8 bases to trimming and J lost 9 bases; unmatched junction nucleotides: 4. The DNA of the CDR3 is TGTGCCAGCGGTAACAGGGGTGAGCAGTTCTTC. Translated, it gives CASGNRGEQFF.